The 14 T cell receptor beta chains listed next were all sequenced from one sample in a study of CD8+CD57+ T cells in acquired aplastic anemia. Genomic DNA templated the TCR beta VDJ and CDR3 profiling. TCRdb reprocessed the reads with MiXCR, giving one entry per CDR3 protein. The sample includes over 150,000 distinct CDR3 sequences, 35% to 55% of them seen just once. The sample was sorted CD4+, CD8+, or CD8+CD57+ T cells (not recorded which) from PBMCs. All receptors come from a human donor in good health.

The chain uses TRBV29-1 and TRBJ2-7; possible D gene TRBD1, 6 bases. From germline, CDR1 is SQVTM and CDR2 ANQGSEA. Trimming removed 5 bases at V and 2 bases at J, with 13 bases between. The CDR3 consists of 13 residues. For the CDR3, the DNA is TGCAGCGTTACAGGGAATTTAGCCTACGAGCAGTACTTC. Translation: CSVTGNLAYEQYF.

This clonotype was recorded many times. The rearrangement links TRBV20-1 to TRBJ2-5, with 15 nucleotides matching TRBD2. With 3 bases clipped from V and 1 base from J, the junction kept 9 bases outside the gene matches. Germline V CDR1 and CDR2: DFQATT, SNEGSKA (reference sequence). The CDR3 loop spans 18 amino acids. The DNA for the CDR3 is TGCAGTGCTAGTACGGGACTAGCGGGGGGCCGGATCCAAGAGACCCAGTACTTC. Residues: CSASTGLAGGRIQETQYF.

This clonotype showed up many times. In DNA form, the CDR3 reads TGTGCCAGTAGTTTTTCCCGCACTGAAGCTTTCTTT. Translated: CASSFSRTEAFF. The V and J genes are TRBV19 and TRBJ1-1; D ambiguous. Trimming shortened V by 5 bases and J by 4 bases, and 8 bases separated the two germline ends. This CDR3 contains 12 residues. The germline V gene encodes CDR1 LNHDA and CDR2 SQIVND (reference sequence).

This clonotype was found many times. V is TRBV6-1 and J is TRBJ1-1; D remains unclear. This CDR3 has 15 residues. Trimming removed 6 bases at V and 0 bases at J, with 14 bases between. Looked up from germline, CDR1 is MNHNS and CDR2 is SASEGT. The CDR3 reads CASSKDVPMNTEAFF. The CDR3 DNA follows: TGTGCCAGCAGCAAGGACGTCCCAATGAACACTGAAGCTTTCTTT.

This clonotype showed up just a few times. This may come from a read error, since a much larger clone is one base off. This chain uses TRBV14 with TRBJ2-7, with D tentatively TRBD1 or TRBD2 (5 bases each). V lost 1 base and J 6 bases, leaving 19 bases between the germline ends. Germline CDR1 is SGHDN and CDR2 is FVKESK. This CDR3 comprises 16 residues. CDR3 coding DNA: TGTGCCAGCAGCCAAGCGGGGCACGTCCTAGGCTGCGAGCAGTACTTC. This sequence encodes CASSQAGHVLGCEQYF.

This chain connects TRBV2 to TRBJ1-6; weak D call: TRBD1 (5 bases). The CDR3 is 15 amino acids. Germline V gives CDR1 SNHLY, CDR2 FYNNEI. V lost 7 bases, J lost 7 bases, and 17 bases lay in between. The CDR3 coding sequence is TGTGCCAGCACCAACGGGAGGGGTAGCAATTCACCCCTCCACTTT. Translating gives CASTNGRGSNSPLHF.

J is TRBJ1-1 and V is TRBV15; weak D call: TRBD1 (5 bases). With 5 bases removed from V and 0 bases from J, the gap between germline ends came to 7 bases. This CDR3 spans 13 amino acids. From germline, CDR1 is LNHNV and CDR2 YYDKDF (reference sequence). CDR3 sequence (DNA): TGTGCCACCAGCTGGGGACTGAACACTGAAGCTTTCTTT. Encoded protein: CATSWGLNTEAFF.

This rearrangement joins TRBV20-1 to TRBJ1-6, with TRBD1 identical over 8 bases. The CDR3 has 14 amino acids. V lost 5 bases to trimming and J lost 8 bases; unmatched junction nucleotides: 8. Germline V gives CDR1 DFQATT, CDR2 SNEGSKA (reference sequence). The DNA for the CDR3 is TGCAGTGCTTCGACAGGGGAGGACTATTCACCCCTCCACTTT. Its translation: CSASTGEDYSPLHF.

This chain links TRBV7-8 with TRBJ1-5; D is perhaps TRBD1 (6 bases). CDR3 size: 14 residues. Germline V gene data show CDR1 as SGHVS and CDR2 as FQNEAQ. The V end was cut by 3 bases, the J end by 5 bases, with 11 bases between. DNA for the CDR3: TGTGCCAGCAGCTTTGGGGGCGGGGATCAGCCCCAGCATTTT. Translating it yields CASSFGGGDQPQHF.

This clonotype was counted ten times or more. The chain recombines TRBV11-2 with TRBJ2-3; 7 nucleotides match TRBD2. There are 18 residues in the CDR3. Unmatched junction bases numbered 18, after V lost 3 bases and J lost 6 bases. Germline CDR1 reads SGHAT; CDR2 reads FQNNGV. Here the CDR3 reads CASSLRGTGGSAGDTQYF. CDR3 nucleotide sequence: TGTGCCAGCAGCTTGCGCGGCACGGGGGGTTCTGCAGGGGATACGCAGTATTTT. Full variable domain (missing parts from reference TRBV11-2 and TRBJ2-3): EAGVAQSPRYKIIEKRQSVAFWCNPISGHATLYWYQQILGQGPKLLIQFQNNGVVDDSQLPKDRFSAERLKGVDSTLKIQPAKLEDSAVYLCASSLRGTGGSAGDTQYFGPGTRLTVL.

The chain uses TRBV11-1 and TRBJ2-5; 7 bases map to TRBD1. This CDR3 has 18 residues. V trimming: 5 bases; J trimming: 0 bases; junction bases outside the gene matches: 15. Germline CDR1 reads SGHAT; CDR2 reads FQDESV (reference sequence). The CDR3 protein is CASSARTGLVPYQETQYF. The CDR3 region has the DNA TGTGCCAGCAGCGCCCGGACAGGCCTCGTACCATACCAAGAGACCCAGTACTTC. Full variable domain (remainder filled in from reference TRBV11-1 and TRBJ2-5): EAEVAQSPRYKITEKSQAVAFWCDPISGHATLYWYRQILGQGPELLVQFQDESVVDDSQLPKDRFSAERLKGVDSTLKIQPAELGDSAMYLCASSARTGLVPYQETQYFGPGTRLLVL.

The J gene is TRBJ1-2, the V gene TRBV7-2; weak D call: TRBD1 (6 bases). The CDR3 has 15 amino acids. Germline V gene lookup returns CDR1 SGHTA and CDR2 FQGNSA. Between the trimmed V and J ends, which lost 5 bases and 1 base, there was a span of 14 bases. CDR3 in amino acids: CASSPYRDFNYGYTF. The CDR3 coding sequence is TGTGCCAGCAGCCCATACAGGGACTTTAACTATGGCTACACCTTC.

A word on this clonotype: Given a much more abundant clone one base away, this may be a read error. V usage is TRBV7-9 and J usage is TRBJ1-1; D possibly corresponds to TRBD1 (5 bases). The CDR3 totals 15 residues. Trimming pared 1 base from V and 10 bases from J, leaving 19 bases between. Germline assignment: CDR1 SEHNR and CDR2 FQNEAQ (reference sequence). CDR3 residues: CASSLVPVTPGGAFF. The CDR3 DNA reads as TGTGCCAGCAGCTTAGTCCCGGTAACCCCTGGGGGAGCTTTCTTT.

This clonotype came up once. The chain is built from TRBV19 and TRBJ1-6; D unclear. Germline CDR1 reads LNHDA; CDR2 reads SQIVND (reference sequence). Trimming shortened V by 8 bases and J by 2 bases, and 7 bases separated the two germline ends. CDR3 size: 13 residues. This CDR3 reads CASGMAYNSPLHF. As DNA, the CDR3 is TGTGCCAGTGGGATGGCCTATAATTCACCCCTCCACTTT.